The clone carrying this T cell receptor beta chain came up a few times. After the first PCR, alpha and beta chain libraries were processed separately. Sequential positive selection took CD4 T cells first, then CD8 T cells. Both TRBC1 and TRBC2 were covered by a beta constant-region primer of two equimolar oligonucleotides. The cDNA 3' end received a ligated single-stranded oligonucleotide carrying the SP2 primer and a 12-nucleotide UMI. Four rounds of PCR amplified the ligated cDNA using nested alpha and beta constant-region primers plus SP2. TCRdb passed the UMI-ligation and nested PCR reads through MiXCR, listing each CDR3 protein once. The sample shows roughly 91,000 distinct CDR3 sequences, around 13% of them seen only once. These data come from a study of naive and memory T cell subsets. Sequencing input: central memory CD4+ T cells from blood. The source is a human donor in good health.

The CDR3 protein is CASSSTFLEYF. As DNA, the CDR3 is TGTGCCAGCAGCTCGACATTCTTGGAGTATTTT. The V and J genes are TRBV12-3 or TRBV12-4 and TRBJ2-3; D is uncertain. The V end lost 6 bases, the J end lost 13 bases, and 14 bases lay between the germline ends. This CDR3 is 11 amino acids long.